This T cell receptor (beta chain) comes out of a study of blood T cell repertoires in COVID-19. Trimming took off 2 bases at V and 4 bases at J, with 8 bases between the two ends. Germline CDR1 is ENHRY and CDR2 is SYGVKD. This CDR3 spans 13 amino acids. Original analysis: Using reference gene primer amplification, nucleated cell counts were estimated. Measured with immunoSEQ multiplex PCR; TCRdb has only the in-frame clones, and not every one. Clonal size and the V and J genes are those of that table, whereas D and trimming came from the DNA. The data contain around 150,000 clones, 60% to 85% of them singletons.

The chain combines TRBV10-3 with TRBJ1-2; unclear D gene. The TCR comes from a man between 50 and 59 years old with acute or convalescent COVID-19. Specimen: peripheral blood. The DNA of the CDR3 is TGTGCCATCAGTGAGGGGGAGCGCTATGGCTACACCTTC. Encoded protein: CAISEGERYGYTF.